This TCR beta chain was profiled in a study of blood T cell repertoires in COVID-19. Study background: Spain, Italy and the United States supplied samples that represented acute and convalescent COVID-19. Sources were T cells, B-cell-depleted T cells, or PBMCs; the material itself was cDNA or gDNA.

The V gene end was trimmed by 2 bases and the J gene end by 4 bases; junction bases not matched to a gene: 6. The CDR3 runs to 15 residues. CDR1 is SGHRS and CDR2 is YFSETQ in the germline V gene. In the authors' workflow: Amplification of reference gene primers provided the estimated nucleated cell counts. Clones were read by immunoSEQ multiplex PCR, and TCRdb kept only the in-frame ones, dropping some. The V and J calls and the clone size are those of that table, but D and trimming were determined from the DNA. Here the sample spans fewer than 250,000 clones, 82% being singletons. This rearrangement joins TRBV5-1 to TRBJ2-1; 7 bases match TRBD1. Material: peripheral blood. The clonotype originates from a woman at least 80 years old with acute or convalescent COVID-19. CDR3 loop: CASSFEGAEYNEQFF. For the CDR3, the DNA is TGCGCCAGCAGCTTCGAGGGGGCGGAATACAATGAGCAGTTCTTC. Full variable domain (missing parts from reference TRBV5-1 and TRBJ2-1): KAGVTQTPRYLIKTRGQQVTLSCSPISGHRSVSWYQQTPGQGLQFLFEYFSETQRNKGNFPGRFSGRQFSNSRSEMNVSTLELGDSALYLCASSFEGAEYNEQFFGPGTRLTVL.